The 12 T cell receptor beta chains listed next were all sequenced from one sample in a study of blood T cells in healthy people across ages. Combining a sample-barcoded 5' primer with a J-beta primer mix, a second PCR ran for roughly 6 to 12 cycles. TCRdb called the 5' RACE reads again in MiXCR, with one record for every CDR3 protein. In the table there are 550,000 to 650,000 distinct CDR3 sequences, about 30% of which are singletons. Source material: blood. The receptors come from a woman older than 75 in good health.

This clonotype was counted at least ten times. CDR3 in amino acids: CASSNMEETQYF. The CDR3 bases are TGTGCCAGCAGTAACATGGAAGAGACCCAGTACTTC. The rearrangement links TRBV6-1 to TRBJ2-5, with D uncertain. V shed 5 bases and J shed 3 bases, with 7 bases lying between them. Per germline, CDR1 MNHNS and CDR2 SASEGT. The CDR3 is 12 residues long.

This clonotype appeared many times. The CDR3 region has the DNA TGCAGCGGTTGGGACGTTAACTACGAGCAGTACTTC. Protein sequence: CSGWDVNYEQYF. The rearrangement links TRBV29-1 to TRBJ2-7; D may be TRBD1 or TRBD2 (5 bases each). Germline V lookup: CDR1 SQVTM, CDR2 ANQGSEA. The CDR3 is 12 residues long. The V gene lost 7 bases and the J gene lost 3 bases, with 13 bases spanning the gap.

In this sample, this clonotype turned up many times. V is TRBV9 and J is TRBJ2-1; D is ambiguous. The CDR3 totals 14 residues. Germline V CDR1 and CDR2: SGDLS, YYNGEE. V shed 0 bases and J shed 9 bases, with 13 bases lying between them. In nucleotides, the CDR3 is TGTGCCAGCAGCGTAGCGGTAGGACCCGCTGAGCAGTTCTTC. Translating gives CASSVAVGPAEQFF.

This clonotype was counted at least ten times. The V call is TRBV6-1, the J call TRBJ2-7; 9 positions match TRBD1. CDR3 length equals 16 residues. CDR1 is MNHNS and CDR2 is SASEGT in the germline V gene. V lost 5 bases and J lost 3; bases outside the gene matches: 11. The DNA for the CDR3 is TGTGCCAGCAGTCCCATTAAGGGACAGGGACACTACGAGCAGTACTTC. This sequence encodes CASSPIKGQGHYEQYF.

This clonotype appeared a few times. The chain links TRBV6-1 to TRBJ1-2; 7 positions agree with TRBD1. The CDR3 runs 15 residues. Looked up from germline, CDR1 is MNHNS and CDR2 is SASEGT. J was trimmed by 4 bases and V by 4 bases; bases with no gene match: 9. In DNA form, the CDR3 reads TGTGCCAGCAGTGCAGTTAGCAGGGGGTCCTATGGCTACACCTTC. Amino acid sequence: CASSAVSRGSYGYTF.

In its sample, this clonotype was seen many times. The rearrangement links TRBV12-3 or TRBV12-4 to TRBJ1-2; maybe TRBD1 (5 bases). The length of the CDR3 is 13 residues. V lost 2 bases and J 8 bases, leaving 12 bases between the germline ends. CDR3 residues: CASSLSGGGGYTF. The CDR3 coding sequence is TGTGCCAGCAGTTTATCGGGGGGAGGCGGCTACACCTTC.

There are many counts of this clonotype. The rearrangement joins TRBV2 to TRBJ2-1, with D perhaps matching TRBD1 (7 bases). This CDR3 has 15 amino acids. Trimming pared 5 bases from V and 4 bases from J, leaving 15 bases between. CDR1 SNHLY and CDR2 FYNNEI come from the germline V gene. In nucleotides, the CDR3 is TGTGCCAGCAGTCCCCGGTCAGGGGGGTACAATGAGCAGTTCTTC. Amino acids: CASSPRSGGYNEQFF.

The rearrangement uses TRBV7-3 and TRBJ1-2; 7 nucleotides line up with TRBD1. With 8 bases clipped from V and 8 bases from J, the junction kept 11 bases outside the gene matches. This CDR3 has 13 residues. Germline loops: CDR1 SGHTA, CDR2 FQGTGA. The CDR3 is CASGPTGPGGYTF. As DNA, the CDR3 is TGTGCCAGCGGACCGACAGGGCCGGGCGGCTACACCTTC.

The V call is TRBV5-1, the J call TRBJ2-3, with TRBD2 identical over 9 bases. Germline CDR1 reads SGHRS; CDR2 reads YFSETQ. The CDR3 sequence is 15 residues long. V lost 3 bases, J lost 4 bases, and 6 bases stayed unmatched. CDR3 protein: CASSSGSGGPDTQYF. DNA for the CDR3: TGCGCCAGCAGCTCGGGAAGCGGGGGGCCAGATACGCAGTATTTT. Filled out from reference TRBV5-1 and TRBJ2-3, the complete variable domain reads KAGVTQTPRYLIKTRGQQVTLSCSPISGHRSVSWYQQTPGQGLQFLFEYFSETQRNKGNFPGRFSGRQFSNSRSEMNVSTLELGDSALYLCASSSGSGGPDTQYFGPGTRLTVL.

This clonotype came up many times. This chain uses TRBV2 with TRBJ2-6; 11 bases line up with TRBD2. Trimming removed 6 bases from V and 0 bases from J; junction bases left unmatched: 4. The CDR3 spans 17 residues. Germline V gene lookup returns CDR1 SNHLY and CDR2 FYNNEI. The CDR3 region has the DNA TGTGCCAGCAGGGTCCTAGCGGGGGGCTCTGGGGCCAACGTCCTGACTTTC. Protein sequence: CASRVLAGGSGANVLTF.

V and J are TRBV7-2 and TRBJ2-1; the match to TRBD2 covers 10 bases. The CDR3 length is 15 residues. Losses at the gene ends were 5 bases for V and 9 bases for J; bases not matched to a gene: 10. CDR1 is SGHTA, CDR2 FQGNSA, per germline. CDR3 sequence: CASSPISGGRSEQFF. Written as DNA, the CDR3 is TGTGCCAGCAGCCCGATTAGCGGGGGGCGGAGTGAGCAGTTCTTC.

This chain links TRBV7-2 with TRBJ2-2; the match to TRBD1 covers 9 bases. The junction had 6 bases not matched to a gene; V was cut back by 2 bases and J by 8 bases. The germline gives CDR1 SGHTA, CDR2 FQGNSA. The CDR3 is made up of 15 amino acids. The CDR3 spells CASSLPRTGVGELFF. In DNA form, the CDR3 reads TGTGCCAGCAGCTTACCTCGGACAGGGGTTGGGGAGCTGTTTTTT.